What follows are 22 T cell receptor beta chains derived from one specimen sequenced in a study of beta chain features in type 1 diabetes. The sequenced template was cDNA made from the entire isolated RNA. Data came from immunoSEQ multiplex PCR; TCRdb stores just in-frame clones and leaves some out. This table holds 860,000 or so clones, 17% found once. Source material: naive CD4+ T cells from blood. The receptors derive from a woman in her late teens or twenties in good health.

The rearrangement links TRBV29-1 to TRBJ2-1; 8 bases map to TRBD2. The CDR3 covers 15 residues. The germline CDR1 and CDR2 sequences are SQVTM and ANQGSEA. Germline trimming cut 6 bases from V and 3 bases from J; bases unmatched to any gene: 10. CDR3 loop: CSVGLAGAIYNEQFF. CDR3 bases: TGCAGCGTCGGTCTAGCGGGCGCCATCTACAATGAGCAGTTCTTC.

The chain carries TRBV2 and TRBJ1-3; possible D gene TRBD1, 5 bases. From germline, CDR1 is SNHLY and CDR2 FYNNEI. Between the trimmed V and J ends, which lost 6 bases and 4 bases, there was a span of 13 bases. This CDR3 spans 14 amino acids. The CDR3 reads CASSQGTGGNTIYF. CDR3 nucleotides: TGTGCCAGCAGCCAAGGGACGGGAGGAAACACCATATATTTT.

This clone turned up a few times. The V gene is TRBV16, the J gene TRBJ1-2, with 9 bases matching TRBD1. Germline CDR1 and CDR2: KGHSY and FQNENV. V gave up 2 bases and J gave up 6 bases; unmatched junction bases: 1. The CDR3 extends over 13 amino acids. The CDR3 region is CASSQRTGDGYTF. CDR3 coding DNA: TGTGCCAGCAGCCAACGGACAGGGGATGGCTACACCTTC.

Regarding this clone: With a much larger clone just one base away, this may be a read error. The chain employs TRBV9 and TRBJ1-3, with D perhaps TRBD1 (6 bases). In germline, CDR1 is SGDLS, CDR2 YYNGEE. V lost 3 bases and J lost 0, with 10 bases in between. CDR3 length: 15 amino acids. In DNA, the CDR3 is TGTGCCAGCAGCGGACAGGTCCACTCTGGAAACACCATATATTTT. Amino acid sequence: CASSGQVHSGNTIYF.

This clone was recorded a few times. The gene calls are TRBV10-3 and TRBJ2-3; no definite D call. The CDR3 is 16 amino acids. Trimming pared 3 bases from V and 0 bases from J, leaving 13 bases between. Germline CDR1 is ENHRY and CDR2 is SYGVKD. The CDR3 loop is CAISDDSRASTDTQYF. Written as DNA, the CDR3 is TGTGCCATCAGTGATGACTCCCGTGCTAGCACAGATACGCAGTATTTT.

The chain carries TRBV28 and TRBJ2-3; TRBD2 matches at 10 bases. The V gene end was trimmed by 6 bases and the J gene end by 5 bases; junction bases not matched to a gene: 14. Per germline, CDR1 MDHEN and CDR2 SYDVKM. The CDR3 is 17 amino acids. DNA of the CDR3: TGTGCCAGCAGCGACCCTTCGGGAGCTAGCGGGAGAGATACGCAGTATTTT. This translates into CASSDPSGASGRDTQYF.

V is TRBV18 and J is TRBJ2-3, with D unclear. CDR3 length: 14 residues. The V gene's germline CDR1 is KGHSH and CDR2 LQKENI. The germline V and J ends were trimmed by 3 bases and 0 bases, with 7 bases remaining between them. CDR3 DNA sequence: TGTGCCAGCTCACCCTACGCTAGCACAGATACGCAGTATTTT. It yields the protein CASSPYASTDTQYF.

V is TRBV5-8 and J is TRBJ2-4; tentatively, D is TRBD1 (5 bases). Trimming took off 2 bases at V and 2 bases at J, with 14 bases between the two ends. Germline CDR1 reads SGHTS; CDR2 reads YDEGEE. The CDR3 sequence is 16 residues long. The CDR3 DNA reads TGTGCCAGCAGCTTAAACGCAGGGCTGACCAAAAACATTCAGTACTTC. Translation gives CASSLNAGLTKNIQYF.

The V and J genes are TRBV5-6 and TRBJ1-5; 8 bases align to TRBD1. CDR1 is SGHDT, CDR2 YYEEEE, per germline. The V segment lost 4 bases and the J segment 1 base; nucleotides outside the gene matches: 4. This CDR3 has 15 amino acids. The CDR3 protein is CASSRTGLSNQPQHF. The CDR3 DNA reads TGTGCCAGCAGCCGGACAGGGTTAAGCAATCAGCCCCAGCATTTT.

The chain links TRBV4-2 to TRBJ1-4; D is unresolved. Looked up from germline, CDR1 is LGHNA and CDR2 is YNFKEQ. The CDR3 is made up of 12 amino acids. Trimming pared 0 bases from V and 8 bases from J, leaving 4 bases between. CDR3 loop: CASSQDGEKLFF. The CDR3 region has the DNA TGTGCCAGCAGCCAAGACGGCGAAAAACTGTTTTTT.

The chain has TRBV19 and TRBJ1-5; 8 positions agree with TRBD1. V gave up 3 bases and J gave up 2 bases; unmatched junction bases: 12. The germline V gene encodes CDR1 LNHDA and CDR2 SQIVND (reference sequence). CDR3 length: 18 amino acids. The CDR3 spells CASSINQGAKAGNQPQHF. In nucleotides, the CDR3 is TGTGCCAGTAGTATCAATCAGGGGGCGAAGGCGGGCAATCAGCCCCAGCATTTT.

This chain joins TRBV18 and TRBJ2-7; tentative D call: TRBD2 (6 bases). The CDR3 is made up of 13 amino acids. Trimming removed 4 bases from V and 5 bases from J, with 12 bases in between. Germline CDR1 KGHSH, CDR2 LQKENI. The CDR3 DNA follows: TGTGCCAGCTCACTCACGCGGGGCCACGAGCAGTACTTC. This gives the protein CASSLTRGHEQYF.

This clone was seen only a few times. V is TRBV7-9 and J is TRBJ2-7, with 10 bases lining up with TRBD1. Germline V gene sequence: CDR1 SEHNR, CDR2 FQNEAQ (reference sequence). CDR3 length equals 15 residues. Trimming removed 5 bases from V and 4 bases from J; junction bases left unmatched: 8. The CDR3 loop is CASSLEGQGIYEQYF. CDR3 bases: TGTGCCAGCAGCCTCGAGGGACAGGGGATTTACGAGCAGTACTTC.

This chain joins TRBV7-2 and TRBJ1-2, with D perhaps TRBD1 (6 bases). The CDR3 loop spans 13 amino acids. In germline, CDR1 is SGHTA, CDR2 FQGNSA. V lost 3 bases to trimming and J lost 9 bases, with 14 bases between them. The CDR3 reads CASSLVEQGSYTF. CDR3 DNA: TGTGCCAGCAGCTTGGTTGAGCAGGGGAGCTACACCTTC.

The genes are TRBV7-3 and TRBJ2-7; D possibly matches TRBD1 or TRBD2 (5 bases each). Germline-derived CDR1 and CDR2 are SGHTA and FQGTGA. Between the trimmed V and J ends, which lost 4 bases and 3 bases, there was a span of 13 bases. CDR3 length: 14 residues. The CDR3 is CASSSPGPYYEQYF. In DNA, the CDR3 is TGTGCCAGCAGCTCCCCGGGACCATACTACGAGCAGTACTTC.

V usage is TRBV19 and J usage is TRBJ2-3; D could derive from TRBD1 or TRBD2 (5 bases each). With 1 base removed from V and 1 base from J, the gap between germline ends came to 9 bases. Germline loops: CDR1 LNHDA, CDR2 SQIVND (reference sequence). This CDR3 region has 15 residues. The CDR3 is CASSIGGIGTDTQYF. CDR3 bases: TGTGCCAGTAGTATAGGGGGGATCGGCACAGATACGCAGTATTTT.

The J gene is TRBJ2-2, the V gene TRBV11-2, with D unresolved. V lost 1 base and J 6 bases, leaving 9 bases between the germline ends. This CDR3 comprises 14 residues. Germline assignment: CDR1 SGHAT and CDR2 FQNNGV. The CDR3 DNA sequence: TGTGCCAGCAGCTTAGGACCAAGGGCCGGGGAGCTGTTTTTT. Its protein is CASSLGPRAGELFF.

This clone was found a few times. The chain employs TRBV19 and TRBJ2-1; 7 nucleotides agree with TRBD2. The CDR3 is 15 amino acids. Germline V gives CDR1 LNHDA, CDR2 SQIVND (reference sequence). V lost 2 bases to trimming and J lost 7 bases; unmatched junction nucleotides: 8. The CDR3 nucleotides are TGTGCCAGTAGTATACTGGGCGGGAGTAGGAATGAGCAGTTCTTC. This translates into CASSILGGSRNEQFF.

This clone has only a few counts. The chain is built from TRBV18 and TRBJ2-7; 7 bases map to TRBD2. The germline V gene has CDR1 KGHSH and CDR2 LQKENI. V lost 0 bases, J lost 7 bases, and 6 bases stayed unmatched. The CDR3 is 14 amino acids. The CDR3 nucleotides are TGTGCCAGCTCACCACCGGGGAGGGCCAAGGAGCAGTACTTC. Its translation is CASSPPGRAKEQYF.

This chain links TRBV5-1 with TRBJ2-4, with TRBD1 identical over 8 bases. The germline CDR1 and CDR2 sequences are SGHRS and YFSETQ. The CDR3 is made up of 17 amino acids. The J segment lost 7 bases and the V segment lost 0 bases, leaving 12 bases of the junction unmatched. The CDR3 sequence: CASSLAMGDRGMNIQYF. CDR3 bases: TGCGCCAGCAGCTTGGCCATGGGAGACAGGGGCATGAACATTCAGTACTTC. The full variable domain, its missing parts supplied by reference TRBV5-1 and TRBJ2-4, is KAGVTQTPRYLIKTRGQQVTLSCSPISGHRSVSWYQQTPGQGLQFLFEYFSETQRNKGNFPGRFSGRQFSNSRSEMNVSTLELGDSALYLCASSLAMGDRGMNIQYFGAGTRLSVL.

Turning to this clone: The junction shows a germline mismatch at one end, possibly a read error. Other nucleotide sequences from this sample produce the same CDR3. The chain joins TRBV7-8 to TRBJ1-2; D call uncertain. Germline V gives CDR1 SGHVS, CDR2 FQNEAQ. The CDR3 runs to 14 residues. The CDR3 DNA is TGTGCTAGCAGCTTAGCCTCTCGTGGCTATGGCTACACCTTC. Its protein product is CASSLASRGYGYTF.

Only a few counts were recorded for this clone. This chain uses TRBV7-2 with TRBJ2-5; 10 bases are shared with TRBD2. V lost 5 bases and J lost 6; bases outside the gene matches: 3. The CDR3 is made up of 13 amino acids. The germline CDR1 and CDR2 sequences are SGHTA and FQGNSA. The CDR3 protein is CASSGTSVKTQYF. Here the CDR3 DNA reads TGTGCCAGCAGCGGGACTAGCGTCAAGACCCAGTACTTC.